This is a list of T cell receptor beta chains from one sample in a study of blood T cells in healthy people across ages. One entry per CDR3 protein, called by TCRdb with MiXCR from the 5' RACE reads. The table lists about 780,000 distinct CDR3 sequences, approximately 65% of them singletons. The sequencing sample was made of blood. These receptors all come from a man aged 30-40 years in good health. Both conserved end residues are trimmed from each CDR3.

CDR3 protein | J gene | V gene
ASSLFGTGGQPLH | TRBJ1-6 | TRBV5-5
ASSPGAGPSYEQY | TRBJ2-7 | TRBV5-5
ASSARTQGRNYGYT | TRBJ1-2 | TRBV6-1
ASSPTGTGPYEQY | TRBJ2-7 | TRBV7-2
SAAPDGYNSPLH | TRBJ1-6 | TRBV20-1
ASSPRLAGFSYNEQF | TRBJ2-1 | TRBV9
ASSLRGGVSYEQY | TRBJ2-7 | TRBV7-2
ASSLTNRGRGTEAF | TRBJ1-1 | TRBV12-3/TRBV12-4
ASSRRGGVETQY | TRBJ2-5 | TRBV5-4
ASSEPGTRNYGYT | TRBJ1-2 | TRBV2
AWSVVGGFNSGANVLT | TRBJ2-6 | TRBV30
ASSPRQGRDTQY | TRBJ2-3 | TRBV11-2
ASGERSRDIGSYNEQF | TRBJ2-1 | TRBV7-9
ASSVRTGDGETQY | TRBJ2-5 | TRBV9
SAARGGQETQY | TRBJ2-5 | TRBV20-1
ASSYQGALTSDTQY | TRBJ2-3 | TRBV6-6
SARVLAEQF | TRBJ2-1 | TRBV20-1
ASSVGTGGIYNEQF | TRBJ2-1 | TRBV9
ASNPKDSDSNQPLH | TRBJ1-5 | TRBV4-2
ASSQEVGGARNEQF | TRBJ2-1 | TRBV4-3
ASRSSGTGGEQY | . | TRBV12-3/TRBV12-4
ASSIGQGAGGMQETQY | TRBJ2-5 | TRBV5-5
ASEDKGASYGYT | TRBJ1-2 | TRBV7-9
ASSWGLGSMREQY | TRBJ2-7 | TRBV12-3/TRBV12-4
ASSARTGGPGDTQY | TRBJ2-3 | TRBV6-4
SVQGGTSYEQY | TRBJ2-7 | TRBV20-1
SAERSGGTYEQY | TRBJ2-7 | TRBV20-1
ASTTGAAVSGANVLT | TRBJ2-6 | TRBV28
ASSQASTVTYEQY | TRBJ2-7 | TRBV4-2
ASSALAGGDEQY | TRBJ2-7 | TRBV7-3
AISEFAAGGATDTQY | TRBJ2-3 | TRBV10-3
SALGEGVNQPQH | TRBJ1-5 | TRBV20-1
ASSYRMREDTQY | TRBJ2-3 | TRBV6-2/TRBV6-3
ASSLNRVLREQY | TRBJ2-7 | TRBV5-6
ASSWGTSRGDTQY | TRBJ2-3 | TRBV12-3/TRBV12-4
ASSALGTGGSEQY | TRBJ2-7 | TRBV12-3/TRBV12-4
ASSWTGGEKLF | TRBJ1-4 | TRBV6-1
ASSQGDEQF | TRBJ2-1 | TRBV18
ASSQEGTGNYGYT | TRBJ1-2 | TRBV3-1
SARDPEVFYGYT | TRBJ1-2 | TRBV20-1
SARSGGGKNEQF | TRBJ2-1 | TRBV20-1
ASSIGAGGPKTQY | TRBJ2-5 | TRBV7-2
ASSQDPRDEKLF | TRBJ1-4 | TRBV4-3
ASSRGDGTYEQY | TRBJ2-7 | TRBV7-2
ASSYLSSGEQY | TRBJ2-7 | TRBV6-2/TRBV6-3
ASSLSQGNAGANVLT | TRBJ2-6 | TRBV27
ASRHPPGNEQF | TRBJ2-1 | TRBV6-2/TRBV6-3
AIRAGAGQPQH | TRBJ1-5 | TRBV10-3
ASSLSRGTVEAF | TRBJ1-1 | TRBV7-6
ASSTDREVSYGYT | TRBJ1-2 | TRBV28
SAWSGTEYNEQF | TRBJ2-1 | TRBV20-1
ASSLLGDNQETQY | TRBJ2-5 | TRBV12-3/TRBV12-4
ASSLTGVGVQY | TRBJ2-7 | TRBV4-3
AWSPTTSHYNEQF | TRBJ2-1 | TRBV30